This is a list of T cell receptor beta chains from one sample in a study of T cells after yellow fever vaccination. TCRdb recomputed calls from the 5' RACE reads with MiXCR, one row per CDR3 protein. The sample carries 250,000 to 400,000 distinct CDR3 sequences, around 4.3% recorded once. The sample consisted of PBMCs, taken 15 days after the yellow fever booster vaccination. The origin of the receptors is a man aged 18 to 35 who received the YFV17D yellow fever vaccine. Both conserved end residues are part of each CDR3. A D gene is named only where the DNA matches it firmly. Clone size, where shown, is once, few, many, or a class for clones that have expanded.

cdr3_nt: TGTGCCAGCAGCTCCGGTTGGGGGGCGATCGGGAATGAGCAGTTCTTC
cdr3_aa: CASSSGWGAIGNEQFF
cdr3_length: 16
v_call: TRBV11-2
j_call: TRBJ2-1
clone_size: few
d_call: -

cdr3_nt: TGTGCCAGCAGCTCTACCTACACAGATACGCAGTATTTT
cdr3_aa: CASSSTYTDTQYF
cdr3_length: 13
v_call: TRBV7-3
j_call: TRBJ2-3
clone_size: many
d_call: -

cdr3_nt: TGCGCCAGCAGCCAAGAGGGAGGATCCAGCCGGGAGGTGCAGTTCTTC
cdr3_aa: CASSQEGGSSREVQFF
cdr3_length: 16
v_call: TRBV4-1
j_call: TRBJ2-1
clone_size: many
d_call: TRBD2

cdr3_nt: TGTGCCAGCAGCCCCTCCCCCGCCGGGGAGACCCAGTACTTC
cdr3_aa: CASSPSPAGETQYF
cdr3_length: 14
v_call: TRBV5-4
j_call: TRBJ2-5
clone_size: few
d_call: -

cdr3_nt: TGCGCCAGCAGCCTGCCCGGGAGCTACACTGAAGCTTTCTTT
cdr3_aa: CASSLPGSYTEAFF
cdr3_length: 14
v_call: TRBV5-1
j_call: TRBJ1-1
clone_size: many
d_call: -

cdr3_nt: TGTGCCAGCAGCTTAAGCGAAAAACTGTTTTTT
cdr3_aa: CASSLSEKLFF
cdr3_length: 11
v_call: TRBV7-9
j_call: TRBJ1-4
clone_size: many
d_call: -

cdr3_nt: TGCGCCAGCAGCCGCACACACCGGGACACTTACCAAGAGACCCAGTACTTC
cdr3_aa: CASSRTHRDTYQETQYF
cdr3_length: 17
v_call: TRBV4-1
j_call: TRBJ2-5
clone_size: few
d_call: -

cdr3_nt: TGTGCCAGCAGTTTCTTGGCTTCTGGAAACACCATATATTTT
cdr3_aa: CASSFLASGNTIYF
cdr3_length: 14
v_call: TRBV12-3/TRBV12-4
j_call: TRBJ1-3
clone_size: many
d_call: -

cdr3_nt: TGCGCCAGCAGCGCCATAGCGGGGGGCGATACGCAGTATTTT
cdr3_aa: CASSAIAGGDTQYF
cdr3_length: 14
v_call: TRBV5-1
j_call: TRBJ2-3
clone_size: many
d_call: TRBD2

cdr3_nt: TGTGCCAGCAGCCCCCAGGGACGTGAGACCCAGTACTTC
cdr3_aa: CASSPQGRETQYF
cdr3_length: 13
v_call: TRBV12-3/TRBV12-4
j_call: TRBJ2-5
clone_size: -
d_call: -

cdr3_nt: TGCAGTGCTAGAGAGGTGAATAGCAATCAGCCCCAGCATTTT
cdr3_aa: CSAREVNSNQPQHF
cdr3_length: 14
v_call: TRBV20-1
j_call: TRBJ1-5
clone_size: few
d_call: -

cdr3_nt: TGTGCCAGCAGCCCCGCGACAGGGGGCGTCTATGGCTACACCTTC
cdr3_aa: CASSPATGGVYGYTF
cdr3_length: 15
v_call: TRBV7-9
j_call: TRBJ1-2
clone_size: few
d_call: TRBD1

cdr3_nt: TGTGCCAGCAGTTTCAGGACAGGGACGTCTGGCACCTTC
cdr3_aa: CASSFRTGTSGTF
cdr3_length: 13
v_call: TRBV12-3/TRBV12-4
j_call: TRBJ1-2
clone_size: few
d_call: TRBD1

cdr3_nt: TGCGCCAGCAGCTTCGAGGGACAGGGGATACTCTCCTACAATGAGCAGTTCTTC
cdr3_aa: CASSFEGQGILSYNEQFF
cdr3_length: 18
v_call: TRBV5-1
j_call: TRBJ2-1
clone_size: many
d_call: TRBD1

cdr3_nt: TGCGCCAGCAGCTTGCATCAGGGGGTTATAGGTGAAAAACTGTTTTTT
cdr3_aa: CASSLHQGVIGEKLFF
cdr3_length: 16
v_call: TRBV5-1
j_call: TRBJ1-4
clone_size: -
d_call: TRBD1

cdr3_nt: TGTGCCAGCAGCCCAGGGATCGGAAAGCCCCAGCATTTT
cdr3_aa: CASSPGIGKPQHF
cdr3_length: 13
v_call: TRBV6-6
j_call: TRBJ1-5
clone_size: few
d_call: -

cdr3_nt: TGCAGTGCTAGAGACGGCGGGGGCCCCCAAGAGACCCAGTACTTC
cdr3_aa: CSARDGGGPQETQYF
cdr3_length: 15
v_call: TRBV20-1
j_call: TRBJ2-5
clone_size: -
d_call: -

cdr3_nt: TGTGCCAGCAGTAGTAGGGTCAGGCAGCCCCAGCATTTT
cdr3_aa: CASSSRVRQPQHF
cdr3_length: 13
v_call: TRBV6-2/TRBV6-3
j_call: TRBJ1-5
clone_size: -
d_call: -

cdr3_nt: TGCGCCAGCAAAGGACAGGGCAGCACAGATACGCAGTATTTT
cdr3_aa: CASKGQGSTDTQYF
cdr3_length: 14
v_call: TRBV5-1
j_call: TRBJ2-3
clone_size: many
d_call: TRBD1

cdr3_nt: TGCAGTGAGACCGGGACAGCGAACACTGAAGCTTTCTTT
cdr3_aa: CSETGTANTEAFF
cdr3_length: 13
v_call: TRBV20-1
j_call: TRBJ1-1
clone_size: -
d_call: TRBD1

cdr3_nt: TGTGCCAGCTCAGTCAGGGGTGGCAATCAGCCCCAGCATTTT
cdr3_aa: CASSVRGGNQPQHF
cdr3_length: 14
v_call: TRBV18
j_call: TRBJ1-5
clone_size: few
d_call: -

cdr3_nt: TGTGCCAGCAGCTTCTACCTGTACTATGGCTACACCTTC
cdr3_aa: CASSFYLYYGYTF
cdr3_length: 13
v_call: TRBV7-9
j_call: TRBJ1-2
clone_size: few
d_call: -

cdr3_nt: TGTGCCTGGAGTGTGGGTCAGGGGTTCTATCAGCCCCAGCATTTT
cdr3_aa: CAWSVGQGFYQPQHF
cdr3_length: 15
v_call: TRBV30
j_call: TRBJ1-5
clone_size: -
d_call: -

cdr3_nt: TGTGCCAGCTCACGGGGACGGAGCACAGATACGCAGTATTTT
cdr3_aa: CASSRGRSTDTQYF
cdr3_length: 14
v_call: TRBV18
j_call: TRBJ2-3
clone_size: many
d_call: -

cdr3_nt: TGTGCCAGCACCCGGACTAGCGGGGAAGAGACCCAGTACTTC
cdr3_aa: CASTRTSGEETQYF
cdr3_length: 14
v_call: TRBV2
j_call: TRBJ2-5
clone_size: few
d_call: TRBD2

cdr3_nt: TGCAGTGCTAGAGATCCCAGGCGGACGGTGGGGGCCGAGCAGTACTTC
cdr3_aa: CSARDPRRTVGAEQYF
cdr3_length: 16
v_call: TRBV20-1
j_call: TRBJ2-7
clone_size: -
d_call: -

cdr3_nt: TGTGCCACCAGCAGCGGGGGGGCTCGGAATGAGCAGTTCTTC
cdr3_aa: CATSSGGARNEQFF
cdr3_length: 14
v_call: TRBV15
j_call: TRBJ2-1
clone_size: few
d_call: TRBD2

cdr3_nt: TGCAGTGCTAGCCTATCTCCTACAGGGGGGGACGGCTACACCTTC
cdr3_aa: CSASLSPTGGDGYTF
cdr3_length: 15
v_call: TRBV20-1
j_call: TRBJ1-2
clone_size: few
d_call: TRBD1

cdr3_nt: TGTGCCAGCAGTTTATTCGGACTTCAGAATGAGCAGTTCTTC
cdr3_aa: CASSLFGLQNEQFF
cdr3_length: 14
v_call: TRBV27
j_call: TRBJ2-1
clone_size: many
d_call: -

cdr3_nt: TGTGCCAGCAGCCAAGGTCTAGAGGTTAGCACAGATACGCAGTATTTT
cdr3_aa: CASSQGLEVSTDTQYF
cdr3_length: 16
v_call: TRBV14
j_call: TRBJ2-3
clone_size: few
d_call: -

cdr3_nt: TGTGCCAGCAGCTCCATAGCGGGGGGGCCATACAATGAGCAGTTCTTC
cdr3_aa: CASSSIAGGPYNEQFF
cdr3_length: 16
v_call: TRBV7-9
j_call: TRBJ2-1
clone_size: many
d_call: TRBD2

cdr3_nt: TGCGCCAGCAGCCAGAGGACAGGGGCGGGTGAAGCTTTCTTT
cdr3_aa: CASSQRTGAGEAFF
cdr3_length: 14
v_call: TRBV4-1
j_call: TRBJ1-1
clone_size: many
d_call: TRBD1

cdr3_nt: TGTGCCAGCAGCCCCTGGACCGCTCAGGGGGCCAACGTCCTGACTTTC
cdr3_aa: CASSPWTAQGANVLTF
cdr3_length: 16
v_call: TRBV7-2
j_call: TRBJ2-6
clone_size: many
d_call: -

cdr3_nt: TGTGCCACCGCCGCCAGGACAGGCGGGGATTCCTCTGGAAACACCATATATTTT
cdr3_aa: CATAARTGGDSSGNTIYF
cdr3_length: 18
v_call: TRBV15
j_call: TRBJ1-3
clone_size: few
d_call: TRBD1

cdr3_nt: TGTGCCAGCAGCTCGACAGGGGAGGCCCAGTACTTC
cdr3_aa: CASSSTGEAQYF
cdr3_length: 12
v_call: TRBV7-2
j_call: TRBJ2-5
clone_size: -
d_call: TRBD1

cdr3_nt: TGTGCCAGCAGTCGGGGGTTTGGTCAGCCCCAGCATTTT
cdr3_aa: CASSRGFGQPQHF
cdr3_length: 13
v_call: TRBV28
j_call: TRBJ1-5
clone_size: -
d_call: -

cdr3_nt: TGTGCCAGCAGCTTAGCAGGGTATGGGGCCAACGTCCTGACTTTC
cdr3_aa: CASSLAGYGANVLTF
cdr3_length: 15
v_call: TRBV11-1
j_call: TRBJ2-6
clone_size: few
d_call: -

cdr3_nt: TGTGCCAGTAGGGACGCGGGGGTAAGCACTGAAGCTTTCTTT
cdr3_aa: CASRDAGVSTEAFF
cdr3_length: 14
v_call: TRBV19
j_call: TRBJ1-1
clone_size: few
d_call: -

cdr3_nt: TGCGCCAGCAGACCTAGACCGGAGAATGAAAAACTGTTTTTT
cdr3_aa: CASRPRPENEKLFF
cdr3_length: 14
v_call: TRBV5-1
j_call: TRBJ1-4
clone_size: -
d_call: -

cdr3_nt: TGCAGTGCTAGAGAACCAAGCACAGATACGCAGTATTTT
cdr3_aa: CSAREPSTDTQYF
cdr3_length: 13
v_call: TRBV20-1
j_call: TRBJ2-3
clone_size: many
d_call: -

cdr3_nt: TGTGCCAGCAGCGCCCCCCCCCAGGGGGCGCTTACCGGGGAGCTGTTTTTT
cdr3_aa: CASSAPPQGALTGELFF
cdr3_length: 17
v_call: TRBV9
j_call: TRBJ2-2
clone_size: -
d_call: TRBD1